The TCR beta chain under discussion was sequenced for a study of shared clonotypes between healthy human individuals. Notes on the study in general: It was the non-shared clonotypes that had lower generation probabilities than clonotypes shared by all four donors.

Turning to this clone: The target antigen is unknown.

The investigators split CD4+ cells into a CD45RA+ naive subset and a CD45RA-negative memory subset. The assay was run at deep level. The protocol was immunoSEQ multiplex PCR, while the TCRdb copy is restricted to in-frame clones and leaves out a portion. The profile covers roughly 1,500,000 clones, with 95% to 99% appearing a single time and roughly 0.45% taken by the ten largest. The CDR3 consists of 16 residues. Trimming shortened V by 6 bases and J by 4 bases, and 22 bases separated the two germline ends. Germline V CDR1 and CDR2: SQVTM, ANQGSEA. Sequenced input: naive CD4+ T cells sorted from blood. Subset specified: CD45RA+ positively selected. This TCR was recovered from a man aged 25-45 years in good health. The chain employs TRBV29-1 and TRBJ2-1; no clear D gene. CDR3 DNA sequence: TGCAGCGTGATTCCCGGAGCCTTTACTTGGTACAATGAGCAGTTCTTC. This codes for CSVIPGAFTWYNEQFF.